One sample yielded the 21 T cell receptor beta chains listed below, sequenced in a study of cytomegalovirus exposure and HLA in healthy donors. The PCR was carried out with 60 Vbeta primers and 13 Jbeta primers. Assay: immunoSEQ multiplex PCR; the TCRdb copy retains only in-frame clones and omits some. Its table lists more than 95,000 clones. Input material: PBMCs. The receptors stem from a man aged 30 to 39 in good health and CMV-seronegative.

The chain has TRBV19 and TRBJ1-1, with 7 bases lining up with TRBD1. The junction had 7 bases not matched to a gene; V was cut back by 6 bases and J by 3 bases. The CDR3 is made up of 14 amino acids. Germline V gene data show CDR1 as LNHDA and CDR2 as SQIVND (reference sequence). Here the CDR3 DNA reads TGTGCCAGTAGACGCAGCAGGGGGGACACTGAAGCTTTCTTT. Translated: CASRRSRGDTEAFF.

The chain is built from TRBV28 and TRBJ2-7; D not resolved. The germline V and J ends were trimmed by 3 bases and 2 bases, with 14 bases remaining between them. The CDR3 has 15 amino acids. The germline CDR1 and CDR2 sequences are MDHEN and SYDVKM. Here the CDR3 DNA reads TGTGCCAGCAGTTTTTGGCAGGCACAGACCTACGAGCAGTACTTC. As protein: CASSFWQAQTYEQYF. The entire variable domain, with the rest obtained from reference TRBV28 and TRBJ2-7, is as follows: DVKVTQSSRYLVKRTGEKVFLECVQDMDHENMFWYRQDPGLGLRLIYFSYDVKMKEKGDIPEGYSVSREKKERFSLILESASTNQTSMYLCASSFWQAQTYEQYFGPGTRLTVT.

The chain's CDR3 is CASSQFTGVSEKLFF. DNA for the CDR3: TGTGCCAGCAGCCAATTCACGGGGGTTAGTGAAAAACTGTTTTTT. The chain recombines TRBV7-8 with TRBJ1-4, with D possibly TRBD1 on 5 matching bases. CDR1 and CDR2 from the germline V gene are SGHVS and FQNEAQ. Trimming left V 5 bases short and J 7 bases short, with 17 bases between. The CDR3 runs 15 residues.

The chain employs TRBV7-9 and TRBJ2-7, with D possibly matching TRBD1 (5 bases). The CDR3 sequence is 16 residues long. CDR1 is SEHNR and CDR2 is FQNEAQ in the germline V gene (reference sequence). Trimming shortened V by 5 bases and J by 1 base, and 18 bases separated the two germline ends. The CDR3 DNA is TGTGCCAGCAGCCCCCGGGTCGCAGGGAATTCCTACGAGCAGTACTTC. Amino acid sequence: CASSPRVAGNSYEQYF.

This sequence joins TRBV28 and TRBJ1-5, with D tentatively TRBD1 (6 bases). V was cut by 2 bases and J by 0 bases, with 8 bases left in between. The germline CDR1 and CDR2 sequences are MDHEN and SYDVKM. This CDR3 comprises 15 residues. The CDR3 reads CASSLQQGSNQPQHF. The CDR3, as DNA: TGTGCCAGCAGTTTACAACAGGGTAGCAATCAGCCCCAGCATTTT.

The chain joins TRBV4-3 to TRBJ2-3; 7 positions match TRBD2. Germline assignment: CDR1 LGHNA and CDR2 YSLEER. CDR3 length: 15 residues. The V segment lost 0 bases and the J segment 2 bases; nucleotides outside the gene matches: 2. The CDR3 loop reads CASSQESGVTDTQYF. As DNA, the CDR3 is TGCGCCAGCAGCCAAGAGAGCGGGGTCACAGATACGCAGTATTTT.

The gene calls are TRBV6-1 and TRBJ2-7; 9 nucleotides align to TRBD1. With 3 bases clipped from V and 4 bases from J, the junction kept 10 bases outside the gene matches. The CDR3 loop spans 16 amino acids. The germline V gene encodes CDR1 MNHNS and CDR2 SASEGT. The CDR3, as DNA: TGTGCCAGCAGTGAGGGGGTTGGACAGGGGTTGTACGAGCAGTACTTC. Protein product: CASSEGVGQGLYEQYF.

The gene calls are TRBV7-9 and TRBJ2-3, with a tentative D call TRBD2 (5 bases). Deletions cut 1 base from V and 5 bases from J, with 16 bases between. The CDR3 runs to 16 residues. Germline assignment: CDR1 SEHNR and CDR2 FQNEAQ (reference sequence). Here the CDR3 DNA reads TGTGCCAGCAGCTTAGGTCTATATGGACTTCGAGATACGCAGTATTTT. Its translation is CASSLGLYGLRDTQYF.

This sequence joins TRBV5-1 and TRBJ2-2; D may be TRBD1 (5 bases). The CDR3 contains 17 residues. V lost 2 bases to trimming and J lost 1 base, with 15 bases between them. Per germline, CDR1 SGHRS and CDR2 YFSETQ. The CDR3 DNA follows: TGCGCCAGCAGCTTTCGATTGGGGCAGCTGAACACCGGGGAGCTGTTTTTT. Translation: CASSFRLGQLNTGELFF.

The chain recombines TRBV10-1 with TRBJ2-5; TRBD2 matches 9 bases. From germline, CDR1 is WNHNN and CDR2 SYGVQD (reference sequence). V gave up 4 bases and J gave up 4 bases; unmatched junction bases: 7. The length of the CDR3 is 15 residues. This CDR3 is CASSAAGGGGETQYF. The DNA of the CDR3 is TGCGCCAGCAGTGCTGCGGGGGGGGGAGGAGAGACCCAGTACTTC.

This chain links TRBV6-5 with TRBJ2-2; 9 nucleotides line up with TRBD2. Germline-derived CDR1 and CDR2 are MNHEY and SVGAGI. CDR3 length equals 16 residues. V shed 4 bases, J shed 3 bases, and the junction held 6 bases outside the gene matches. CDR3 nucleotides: TGTGCCAGCAGTTCCAGCGGGAGGTTGTACACCGGGGAGCTGTTTTTT. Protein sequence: CASSSSGRLYTGELFF.

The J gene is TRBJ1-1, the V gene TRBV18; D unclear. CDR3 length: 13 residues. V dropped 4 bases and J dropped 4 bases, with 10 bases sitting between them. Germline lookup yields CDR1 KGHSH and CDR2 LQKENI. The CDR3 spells CASSQSEATEAFF. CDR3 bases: TGTGCCAGCTCACAATCCGAAGCCACTGAAGCTTTCTTT.

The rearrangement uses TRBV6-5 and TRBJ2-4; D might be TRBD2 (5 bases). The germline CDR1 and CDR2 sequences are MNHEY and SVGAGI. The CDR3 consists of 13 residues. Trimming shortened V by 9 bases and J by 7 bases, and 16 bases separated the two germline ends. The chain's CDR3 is CASSPDFLNIQYF. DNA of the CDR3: TGTGCCAGTAGCCCGGACTTCTTGAACATTCAGTACTTC.

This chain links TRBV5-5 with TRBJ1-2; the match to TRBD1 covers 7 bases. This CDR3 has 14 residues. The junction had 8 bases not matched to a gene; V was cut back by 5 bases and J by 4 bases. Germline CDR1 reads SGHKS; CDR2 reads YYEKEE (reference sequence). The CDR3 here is CASSPDRNGYGYTF. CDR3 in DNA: TGTGCCAGCAGTCCGGACAGGAACGGCTATGGCTACACCTTC.

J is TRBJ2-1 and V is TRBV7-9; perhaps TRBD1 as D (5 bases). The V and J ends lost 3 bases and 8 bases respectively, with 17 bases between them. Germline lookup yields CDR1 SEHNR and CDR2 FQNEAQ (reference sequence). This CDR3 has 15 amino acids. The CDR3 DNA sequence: TGTGCCAGCAGCTTCAGTATATCGCGCAGGGATGAGCAGTTCTTC. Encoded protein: CASSFSISRRDEQFF.

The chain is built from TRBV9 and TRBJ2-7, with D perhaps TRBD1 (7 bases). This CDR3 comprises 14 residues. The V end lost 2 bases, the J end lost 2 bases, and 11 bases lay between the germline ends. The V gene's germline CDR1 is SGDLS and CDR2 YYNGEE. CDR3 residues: CASSVGRGAYEQYF. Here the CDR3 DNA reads TGTGCCAGCAGCGTGGGCAGGGGGGCCTACGAGCAGTACTTC. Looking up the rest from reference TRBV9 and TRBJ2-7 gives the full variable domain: DSGVTQTPKHLITATGQRVTLRCSPRSGDLSVYWYQQSLDQGLQFLIQYYNGEERAKGNILERFSAQQFPDLHSELNLSSLELGDSALYFCASSVGRGAYEQYFGPGTRLTVT.

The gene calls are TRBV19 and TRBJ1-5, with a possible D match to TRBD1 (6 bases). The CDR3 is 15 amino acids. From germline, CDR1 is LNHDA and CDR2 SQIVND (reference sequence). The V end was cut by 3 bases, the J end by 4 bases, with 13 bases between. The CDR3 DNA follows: TGTGCCAGTAGTATTCTGGGGGCGGGTAATCAGCCCCAGCATTTT. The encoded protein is CASSILGAGNQPQHF.

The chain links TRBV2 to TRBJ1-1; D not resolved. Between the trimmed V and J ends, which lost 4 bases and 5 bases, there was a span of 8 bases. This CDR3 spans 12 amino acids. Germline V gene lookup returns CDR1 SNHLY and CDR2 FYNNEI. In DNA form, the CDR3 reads TGTGCCAGCAGTGTGTGGCAGACTGAAGCTTTCTTT. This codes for CASSVWQTEAFF.

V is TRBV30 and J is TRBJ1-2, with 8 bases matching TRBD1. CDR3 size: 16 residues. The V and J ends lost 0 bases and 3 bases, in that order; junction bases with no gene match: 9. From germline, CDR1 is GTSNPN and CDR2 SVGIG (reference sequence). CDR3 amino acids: CAWSVTPPGGHYGYTF. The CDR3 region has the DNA TGTGCCTGGAGTGTAACCCCCCCAGGGGGCCACTATGGCTACACCTTC.

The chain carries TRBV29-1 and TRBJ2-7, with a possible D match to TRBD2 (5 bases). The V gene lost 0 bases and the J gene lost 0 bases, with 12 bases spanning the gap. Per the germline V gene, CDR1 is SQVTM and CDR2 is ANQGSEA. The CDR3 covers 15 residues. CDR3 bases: TGCAGCGTTGAAGAACGCGGGCGTAGCTCCTACGAGCAGTACTTC. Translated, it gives CSVEERGRSSYEQYF.

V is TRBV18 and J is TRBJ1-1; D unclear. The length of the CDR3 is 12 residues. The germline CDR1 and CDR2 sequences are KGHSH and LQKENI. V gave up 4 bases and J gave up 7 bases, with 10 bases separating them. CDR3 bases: TGTGCCAGCTCACGACCCACTTTTGAAGCTTTCTTT. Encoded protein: CASSRPTFEAFF.